The 20 T cell receptor beta chains given below trace back to one sample, sequenced in a study of cytomegalovirus exposure and HLA in healthy donors (dated 2017 in TCRdb). The library was produced with the immunoSEQ multiplex PCR assay. For the multiplex PCR, a mixture combining 60 forward primers for TCR Vbeta segments and 13 reverse primers for TCR Jbeta segments was used. TCRdb mirrors the immuneACCESS table, restricted to in-frame sequences. Some clones are absent from its copies; in checked studies, under half trace to an unresolved V gene, and the reason for the others is unknown. The table for this sample lists fewer than 110,000 clones; around 74% of them were counted only once. The ten largest clones take up 1.5% to 2% of the sample. The specimen sequenced was PBMCs. These receptors all come from a woman between 35 and 50 years old in good health and CMV-seronegative.

J is TRBJ1-1 and V is TRBV7-8; 10 bases fit TRBD1. After removal of 5 bases from V and 4 bases from J, the junction contained 4 bases not matched to a gene. The germline V gene has CDR1 SGHVS and CDR2 FQNEAQ. The CDR3 length is 14 residues. The CDR3 protein is CASSTGQGGTEAFF. The DNA of the CDR3 is TGTGCCAGCAGCACTGGACAGGGGGGCACTGAAGCTTTCTTT.

This clone was observed a few times. This chain connects TRBV9 to TRBJ1-5; no firm D call. Trimming removed 5 bases at V and 5 bases at J, with 11 bases between. Looked up from germline, CDR1 is SGDLS and CDR2 is YYNGEE. The CDR3 is 13 residues long. CDR3 nucleotide sequence: TGTGCCAGCAGTTCGGGTTGGGATCAGCCCCAGCATTTT. This codes for CASSSGWDQPQHF.

The V and J genes are TRBV5-1 and TRBJ2-2; TRBD2 is a possible D gene (5 bases). The CDR3 covers 15 residues. Germline CDR1 is SGHRS and CDR2 is YFSETQ. V lost 1 base, J lost 1 base, and 8 bases lay in between. CDR3 sequence (DNA): TGCGCCAGCAGCTTGAGACGGGGGAACACCGGGGAGCTGTTTTTT. It yields the protein CASSLRRGNTGELFF.

The chain employs TRBV11-2 and TRBJ2-6, with a weak D call TRBD2 (5 bases). Germline V gene data show CDR1 as SGHAT and CDR2 as FQNNGV. V lost 5 bases and J 0 bases, leaving 11 bases between the germline ends. The CDR3 has 16 residues. The CDR3 nucleotides are TGTGCCAGCAGCCTACTAGTTATCTCTGGGGCCAACGTCCTGACTTTC. Protein product: CASSLLVISGANVLTF.

The V call is TRBV11-2, the J call TRBJ1-1; D unresolved. Trimming shortened V by 4 bases and J by 2 bases, and 20 bases separated the two germline ends. CDR3 length equals 17 residues. CDR1 and CDR2 from the germline V gene are SGHAT and FQNNGV. The CDR3 protein is CASSSPSQQRVNTEAFF. For the CDR3, the DNA is TGTGCCAGCAGCTCACCTTCTCAACAACGGGTAAACACTGAAGCTTTCTTT. The full variable domain, completed using reference TRBV11-2 and TRBJ1-1, is EAGVAQSPRYKIIEKRQSVAFWCNPISGHATLYWYQQILGQGPKLLIQFQNNGVVDDSQLPKDRFSAERLKGVDSTLKIQPAKLEDSAVYLCASSSPSQQRVNTEAFFGQGTRLTVV.

The genes are TRBV27 and TRBJ2-3; the match to TRBD2 covers 8 bases. The CDR3 has 16 amino acids. Per germline, CDR1 MNHEY and CDR2 SMNVEV (reference sequence). With V trimmed by 5 bases and J by 2 bases, 9 bases remained unmatched. CDR3 DNA sequence: TGTGCCAGCAGTCCTTCTCAGCGGGGGATCACAGATACGCAGTATTTT. Its protein is CASSPSQRGITDTQYF.

The gene calls are TRBV6-1 and TRBJ2-5; 7 bases align to TRBD1. This CDR3 region has 14 residues. J was trimmed by 5 bases and V by 6 bases; bases with no gene match: 9. The V gene's germline CDR1 is MNHNS and CDR2 SASEGT. The CDR3 region is CASSQQGLRETQYF. CDR3 DNA: TGTGCCAGCAGCCAACAGGGGCTTAGGGAGACCCAGTACTTC.

The chain is built from TRBV4-1 and TRBJ2-5, with TRBD1 identical over 8 bases. The CDR3 extends over 14 amino acids. Trimming at V came to 3 bases and at J to 5 bases, leaving 5 bases not matched to a gene. Germline loops: CDR1 MGHRA, CDR2 YSYEKL. Here the CDR3 reads CASSQERQGETQYF. The CDR3 coding sequence is TGCGCCAGCAGCCAGGAAAGACAGGGGGAGACCCAGTACTTC.

The V call is TRBV11-2, the J call TRBJ2-5; possible D gene TRBD2, 5 bases. Trimming pared 5 bases from V and 12 bases from J, leaving 19 bases between. CDR3 length: 13 residues. Looked up from germline, CDR1 is SGHAT and CDR2 is FQNNGV. The CDR3 loop reads CASSPEPSSPKYF. CDR3 sequence (DNA): TGTGCCAGCAGCCCGGAACCTAGCAGTCCGAAGTACTTC.

This rearrangement joins TRBV19 to TRBJ1-5; 8 bases are a match to TRBD1. The germline V gene encodes CDR1 LNHDA and CDR2 SQIVND (reference sequence). This CDR3 is built from 14 residues. J lost 2 bases, V lost 9 bases, and 6 bases had no gene match. The DNA of the CDR3 is TGTGCCAGCGTAGGACAGGGCGGCAATCAGCCCCAGCATTTT. Translated: CASVGQGGNQPQHF.

The V and J genes are TRBV7-8 and TRBJ2-3; TRBD2 matches 11 bases. V lost 4 bases to trimming and J lost 2 bases; unmatched junction nucleotides: 5. The CDR3 spans 16 residues. Germline V CDR1 and CDR2: SGHVS, FQNEAQ. The CDR3 region is CASSSRLAGTTDTQYF. CDR3 DNA sequence: TGTGCCAGCAGCTCCAGACTAGCGGGGACCACAGATACGCAGTATTTT.

The chain couples TRBV7-3 to TRBJ2-3, with TRBD2 matching over 13 bases. Germline V gives CDR1 SGHTA, CDR2 FQGTGA. The CDR3 runs to 15 residues. V gave up 5 bases and J gave up 5 bases; unmatched junction bases: 4. The CDR3 coding sequence is TGTGCCAGCAGCCCGGGACTAGCGGGGAGAGATACGCAGTATTTT. As protein: CASSPGLAGRDTQYF. The variable domain in full, with the rest retrieved from reference TRBV7-3 and TRBJ2-3, is GAGVSQTPSNKVTEKGKYVELRCDPISGHTALYWYRQSLGQGPEFLIYFQGTGAADDSGLPNDRFFAVRPEGSVSTLKIQRTERGDSAVYLCASSPGLAGRDTQYFGPGTRLTVL.

The chain joins TRBV29-1 to TRBJ1-3, with unresolved D. Germline loops: CDR1 SQVTM, CDR2 ANQGSEA. The CDR3 runs 14 residues. With 6 bases removed from V and 0 bases from J, the gap between germline ends came to 12 bases. Here the CDR3 DNA reads TGCAGCGTCATTACTGCCATCTCTGGAAACACCATATATTTT. This encodes CSVITAISGNTIYF.

This chain links TRBV7-9 with TRBJ2-7, with D tentatively TRBD1 (5 bases). From germline, CDR1 is SEHNR and CDR2 FQNEAQ (reference sequence). The CDR3 has 14 amino acids. V gave up 2 bases and J gave up 2 bases, with 10 bases separating them. The CDR3 loop reads CASSLSRDPYEQYF. CDR3 sequence (DNA): TGTGCCAGCAGCTTATCCAGGGATCCCTACGAGCAGTACTTC.

V gene TRBV30 combines with J gene TRBJ1-5, with a tentative D call TRBD1 (5 bases). This CDR3 is 18 amino acids long. Germline CDR1 reads GTSNPN; CDR2 reads SVGIG (reference sequence). V lost 3 bases and J lost 5, with 26 bases in between. The CDR3 sequence: CAWSPGGLQRHIYQPQHF. DNA for the CDR3: TGTGCCTGGAGCCCCGGGGGACTCCAGAGACACATTTATCAGCCCCAGCATTTT.

The V gene is TRBV18, the J gene TRBJ2-5, with 7 bases matching TRBD2. V shed 3 bases, J shed 1 base, and the junction held 5 bases outside the gene matches. This CDR3 contains 15 residues. Per germline, CDR1 KGHSH and CDR2 LQKENI. CDR3 nucleotides: TGTGCCAGCTCACCGGGAGGGGCTGGCCAAGAGACCCAGTACTTC. Translated: CASSPGGAGQETQYF.

This sequence joins TRBV19 and TRBJ1-1; TRBD1 is a possible D gene (5 bases). CDR3 length equals 14 residues. Germline V gene sequence: CDR1 LNHDA, CDR2 SQIVND (reference sequence). V dropped 5 bases and J dropped 3 bases, with 13 bases sitting between them. CDR3 in amino acids: CASSPGGGYTEAFF. The CDR3 DNA sequence: TGTGCCAGTAGTCCCGGGGGGGGTTACACTGAAGCTTTCTTT.

This clone was seen a handful of times. This rearrangement joins TRBV27 to TRBJ1-4, with unresolved D. V was pared by 4 bases and J by 14 bases, with 17 bases between. The length of the CDR3 is 13 residues. CDR1 is MNHEY and CDR2 is SMNVEV in the germline V gene (reference sequence). The CDR3 nucleotides read TGTGCCAGCAGTTGGATTCGGGGAGAAACTCTGTTTTTT. It translates to CASSWIRGETLFF. The complete variable domain, with remaining parts taken from reference TRBV27 and TRBJ1-4, reads EAQVTQNPRYLITVTGKKLTVTCSQNMNHEYMSWYRQDPGLGLRQIYYSMNVEVTDKGDVPEGYKVSRKEKRNFPLILESPSPNQTSLYFCASSWIRGETLFFGSGTQLSVL.

In regard to this clone: One end of the junction is discordant with germline, which a read error may explain. V is TRBV7-9 and J is TRBJ2-3, with D unresolved. Germline CDR1 is SEHNR and CDR2 is FQNEAQ (reference sequence). CDR3 length: 12 residues. The CDR3 region has the DNA TGTTCCAGCAGCCCCTTTACAGATACGCAGTATTTT. Translating it yields CSSSPFTDTQYF.

The sample holds one count of this clone. The chain combines TRBV28 with TRBJ2-2; 11 bases map to TRBD1. The CDR3 loop spans 15 amino acids. The junction had 1 base not matched to a gene; V was cut back by 3 bases and J by 4 bases. Germline CDR1 reads MDHEN; CDR2 reads SYDVKM. CDR3 nucleotide sequence: TGTGCCAGCAGTTTCGGGACAGGGGGCACCGGGGAGCTGTTTTTT. Protein: CASSFGTGGTGELFF.